These T cell receptor beta chains were read from a single sample in a study of vaccination effects on CD4 cells after COVID-19. The repertoire was sequenced with immunoSEQ multiplex PCR; TCRdb's copy has only in-frame clones and lacks some. Counted here are about 46,000 clones, roughly 74% occurring once; the ten biggest clones make up approximately 9%. For these TCRs, the target antigens are not known. The specimen was CD4+ T cells from PBMCs cultured without peptide, collected before COVID-19 vaccination. The receptor source for this set is a human donor who had a prior SARS-CoV-2 infection. The CDR3 runs from the conserved cysteine through the conserved F or W. The order of the fields is clone size, CDR3 length, V gene, J gene, D gene, CDR3 DNA, CDR3 protein. The D gene is left open where the match is weak. Not all rows give a size; the values are once, few, many and, for expanded clones, a class.

clone size: .
CDR3 length: 12
V gene: TRBV12-3/TRBV12-4
J gene: TRBJ1-1
D gene: .
CDR3 DNA: TGTGCCAGCAGTTTAGTACCTCGACGGGCTTTCTTT
CDR3 protein: CASSLVPRRAFF

clone size: .
CDR3 length: 18
V gene: TRBV5-6
J gene: TRBJ2-1
D gene: TRBD2
CDR3 DNA: TGTGCCAGCAGCTTAGGACGACTAGCGGGACACTACCTCAATGAGCAGTTCTTC
CDR3 protein: CASSLGRLAGHYLNEQFF

clone size: .
CDR3 length: 15
V gene: TRBV7-9
J gene: TRBJ2-6
D gene: .
CDR3 DNA: TGTGCCAGCAGCACATTAGCCTCTGGGGCCAACGTCCTGACTTTC
CDR3 protein: CASSTLASGANVLTF

clone size: .
CDR3 length: 16
V gene: TRBV15
J gene: TRBJ1-1
D gene: .
CDR3 DNA: TGTGCCACCAGCAGAGATCTGGGTGAGGGGAACACTGAAGCTTTCTTT
CDR3 protein: CATSRDLGEGNTEAFF

clone size: .
CDR3 length: 14
V gene: TRBV6-5
J gene: TRBJ2-1
D gene: .
CDR3 DNA: TGTGCCAGCAGTTACCTTGGGACGGAGAATGAGCAGTTCTTC
CDR3 protein: CASSYLGTENEQFF

clone size: few
CDR3 length: 14
V gene: TRBV19
J gene: TRBJ1-1
D gene: TRBD1
CDR3 DNA: TGTGCCAGTAGTATAGGACAGGGCGTGAATGAAGCTTTCTTT
CDR3 protein: CASSIGQGVNEAFF

clone size: .
CDR3 length: 13
V gene: TRBV9
J gene: TRBJ2-1
D gene: .
CDR3 DNA: TGTGCCAGCAGCGTAATGGGTATCGATGAGCAGTTCTTC
CDR3 protein: CASSVMGIDEQFF

clone size: .
CDR3 length: 15
V gene: TRBV7-8
J gene: TRBJ2-7
D gene: TRBD2
CDR3 DNA: TGTGCCAGCAGCTTACGACTAGCGGGTGCCTACGAGCAGTACTTC
CDR3 protein: CASSLRLAGAYEQYF

clone size: .
CDR3 length: 12
V gene: TRBV6-1
J gene: TRBJ2-7
D gene: TRBD2
CDR3 DNA: TGTGCCAGCGTGGGGACTAGCTACGAGCAGTACTTC
CDR3 protein: CASVGTSYEQYF

clone size: .
CDR3 length: 16
V gene: TRBV2
J gene: TRBJ1-1
D gene: TRBD1
CDR3 DNA: TGTGCCAGCAGTGAAGGGACAGGGGTTTTGAACACTGAAGCTTTCTTT
CDR3 protein: CASSEGTGVLNTEAFF

clone size: .
CDR3 length: 18
V gene: TRBV5-1
J gene: TRBJ2-1
D gene: TRBD2
CDR3 DNA: TGCGCCAGCAGCCTACGGACTAGCGGGGGGCTCGAATACAATGAGCAGTTCTTC
CDR3 protein: CASSLRTSGGLEYNEQFF

clone size: .
CDR3 length: 13
V gene: TRBV5-1
J gene: TRBJ2-1
D gene: TRBD1
CDR3 DNA: TGCGCCAGCAGCCCACGGGACAGGGCCGAGCAGTTCTTC
CDR3 protein: CASSPRDRAEQFF

clone size: .
CDR3 length: 13
V gene: TRBV6-4
J gene: TRBJ2-3
D gene: .
CDR3 DNA: TGTGCCAGCAGTAGGGACTCCACAGATACGCAGTATTTT
CDR3 protein: CASSRDSTDTQYF

clone size: few
CDR3 length: 14
V gene: TRBV4-1
J gene: TRBJ2-3
D gene: .
CDR3 DNA: TGCGCCAGCAGCCAAGTGTTGTCTACAGATACGCAGTATTTT
CDR3 protein: CASSQVLSTDTQYF

clone size: .
CDR3 length: 14
V gene: TRBV2
J gene: TRBJ1-4
D gene: .
CDR3 DNA: TGTGCCAGCAGTTCCAGAACAACTAATGAAAAACTGTTTTTT
CDR3 protein: CASSSRTTNEKLFF

clone size: .
CDR3 length: 16
V gene: TRBV2
J gene: TRBJ2-3
D gene: .
CDR3 DNA: TGTGCCAGCAGCCTCGGACGTAGGGGAATCACAGATACGCAGTATTTT
CDR3 protein: CASSLGRRGITDTQYF

clone size: .
CDR3 length: 15
V gene: TRBV5-1
J gene: TRBJ1-1
D gene: TRBD1
CDR3 DNA: TGCGCCAGCAGCTCGCAGGGGACAGGTGACACTGAAGCTTTCTTT
CDR3 protein: CASSSQGTGDTEAFF

clone size: .
CDR3 length: 13
V gene: TRBV7-8
J gene: TRBJ2-3
D gene: .
CDR3 DNA: TGTGCCAGCAGCTTAGGGGGAGCTGATACGCAGTATTTT
CDR3 protein: CASSLGGADTQYF

clone size: .
CDR3 length: 13
V gene: TRBV5-5
J gene: TRBJ2-1
D gene: .
CDR3 DNA: TGTGCCAGCAGCTTGGGCCCGGGGAATGAGCAGTTCTTC
CDR3 protein: CASSLGPGNEQFF

clone size: once
CDR3 length: 14
V gene: TRBV6-2/TRBV6-3
J gene: TRBJ1-4
D gene: .
CDR3 DNA: TGTGCCAGCAGTGTTCGGGCAGGGAGGGAAAAACTGTTTTTT
CDR3 protein: CASSVRAGREKLFF

clone size: .
CDR3 length: 16
V gene: TRBV5-1
J gene: TRBJ2-7
D gene: .
CDR3 DNA: TGCGCCAGCAGCAAACACACAGGGTCCCCCAACTACGAGCAGTACTTC
CDR3 protein: CASSKHTGSPNYEQYF

clone size: .
CDR3 length: 15
V gene: TRBV7-8
J gene: TRBJ2-1
D gene: .
CDR3 DNA: TGTGCCAGCAGCTTCCAAGGACTACCCAGGGATGAGCAGTTCTTC
CDR3 protein: CASSFQGLPRDEQFF

clone size: .
CDR3 length: 15
V gene: TRBV7-8
J gene: TRBJ2-7
D gene: .
CDR3 DNA: TGTGCCAGCAGCTTAAAAGGGGGTCTGGGCTACGAGCAGTACTTC
CDR3 protein: CASSLKGGLGYEQYF

clone size: .
CDR3 length: 13
V gene: TRBV6-5
J gene: TRBJ2-2
D gene: .
CDR3 DNA: TGTGCCAGCAGTTTTCTGGACACCGGGGAGCTGTTTTTT
CDR3 protein: CASSFLDTGELFF

clone size: .
CDR3 length: 15
V gene: TRBV6-5
J gene: TRBJ1-6
D gene: .
CDR3 DNA: TGTGCCAGCAGTTATCAGGGGCAGGTTAATTCACCCCTCCACTTT
CDR3 protein: CASSYQGQVNSPLHF

clone size: .
CDR3 length: 14
V gene: TRBV19
J gene: TRBJ1-3
D gene: .
CDR3 DNA: TGTGCCAGTAGTCCACAGAGCTCTGGAAACACCATATATTTT
CDR3 protein: CASSPQSSGNTIYF

clone size: .
CDR3 length: 15
V gene: TRBV11-1
J gene: TRBJ2-3
D gene: .
CDR3 DNA: TGTGCCAGCACTTGGGCAGCTACTAGCACAGATACGCAGTATTTT
CDR3 protein: CASTWAATSTDTQYF

clone size: once
CDR3 length: 14
V gene: TRBV5-5
J gene: TRBJ1-2
D gene: .
CDR3 DNA: TGTGCCAGCAGCTTGGTGGGGGGCCTCTATGGCTACACCTTC
CDR3 protein: CASSLVGGLYGYTF

clone size: .
CDR3 length: 16
V gene: TRBV15
J gene: TRBJ2-1
D gene: .
CDR3 DNA: TGTGCCACCAGCAGAGATTACAGCATCTCCTACAATGAGCAGTTCTTC
CDR3 protein: CATSRDYSISYNEQFF

clone size: .
CDR3 length: 13
V gene: TRBV28
J gene: TRBJ2-4
D gene: .
CDR3 DNA: TGTGCCAGCAGTTTATTGGCCAAAAACATTCAGTACTTC
CDR3 protein: CASSLLAKNIQYF

clone size: .
CDR3 length: 17
V gene: TRBV19
J gene: TRBJ2-1
D gene: .
CDR3 DNA: TGTGCCAGTAGTATTTTCGCGGCGGCTACCGCTGGGAATGAGCAGTTCTTC
CDR3 protein: CASSIFAAATAGNEQFF

clone size: .
CDR3 length: 16
V gene: TRBV4-2
J gene: TRBJ2-5
D gene: TRBD2
CDR3 DNA: TGTGCCAGCAGCGGGGGGGATCGGGGCGATAGAGAGACCCAGTACTTC
CDR3 protein: CASSGGDRGDRETQYF

clone size: .
CDR3 length: 15
V gene: TRBV7-2
J gene: TRBJ2-5
D gene: TRBD2
CDR3 DNA: TGTGCCAGCAGCCTACTTGCGGGAGGGCTTACGACCCAGTACTTC
CDR3 protein: CASSLLAGGLTTQYF

clone size: .
CDR3 length: 15
V gene: TRBV30
J gene: TRBJ1-5
D gene: .
CDR3 DNA: TGTGCCTGGAGTGTACGGTGGGGCTTGGGACAGCCCCAGCATTTT
CDR3 protein: CAWSVRWGLGQPQHF

clone size: .
CDR3 length: 14
V gene: TRBV2
J gene: TRBJ1-5
D gene: .
CDR3 DNA: TGTGCCAGCAGTCAGGGGCAGGGAGGTCAGCCCCAGCATTTT
CDR3 protein: CASSQGQGGQPQHF

clone size: .
CDR3 length: 14
V gene: TRBV19
J gene: TRBJ2-7
D gene: TRBD1
CDR3 DNA: TGTGCCAGCAGAGACAGGGGCCACTCCTACGAGCAGTACTTC
CDR3 protein: CASRDRGHSYEQYF

clone size: once
CDR3 length: 14
V gene: TRBV7-8
J gene: TRBJ2-5
D gene: .
CDR3 DNA: TGTGCCAGCTTGCCGGGACGCATGCAAGAGACCCAGTACTTC
CDR3 protein: CASLPGRMQETQYF